This T cell receptor beta chain appears in the sequencing data of a study of technical replicates of blood from a handful of donors. This clone was seen once. Produced via immunoSEQ multiplex PCR; TCRdb's table is partial and in-frame only. The sample shows around 97,000 clones, 95% to 96% of them seen only once. The sample comprised T cells isolated from PBMCs. The clonotype originates from a human donor in good health.

The CDR3 here is CASSLATGTDTQYF. CDR3 coding DNA: TGCGCCAGCAGCTTGGCCACTGGCACAGATACGCAGTATTTT. V gene TRBV5-1 combines with J gene TRBJ2-3; D is unresolved. The germline V gene has CDR1 SGHRS and CDR2 YFSETQ. V was cut by 0 bases and J by 1 base, with 6 bases left in between. The CDR3 covers 14 residues.